The clone carrying this T cell receptor (beta chain) was seen many times. The isolated RNA, all of it, was reverse transcribed, so expressed TCRB transcripts were what got sequenced. TCRdb keeps only in-frame clones here, not all; method: immunoSEQ multiplex PCR. The repertoire includes approximately 150,000 clones, around 9.3% of them detected once, and approximately 1.3% sits in the top ten. V lost 6 bases, J lost 2 bases, and 11 bases lay in between. Germline CDR1 is LGHNA and CDR2 is YSLEER. The CDR3 has 14 residues. These data come from a study of beta chain features in type 1 diabetes. The chain combines TRBV4-3 with TRBJ2-1, with D possibly TRBD1 on 5 matching bases. The sample taken for sequencing was naive CD4+ T cells from blood. The receptor was isolated from a man younger than 35 in good health. In DNA, the CDR3 is TGCGCCAGCAGGCCCAGGGAAACCTACAATGAGCAGTTCTTC. This gives the protein CASRPRETYNEQFF.